The next 26 T cell receptor beta chains were all read from a single sample in a study of cytomegalovirus exposure and HLA in healthy donors. The PCR contained 60 Vbeta and 13 Jbeta primers. Clones were read by immunoSEQ multiplex PCR, and TCRdb kept only the in-frame ones, dropping some. In all, the sample yields 70,000 or so clones. Sequenced: PBMCs. Every receptor here comes from a man between 40 and 49 years old in good health and CMV-seronegative.

This rearrangement joins TRBV6-5 to TRBJ2-1, with a tentative D call TRBD1 (6 bases). The ends were cut back, 0 bases at V and 0 bases at J, with 9 bases in the middle. The germline V gene has CDR1 MNHEY and CDR2 SVGAGI. This CDR3 spans 16 amino acids. CDR3 nucleotides: TGTGCCAGCAGTTACTCGCAGGGGCTCTCCTACAATGAGCAGTTCTTC. It translates to CASSYSQGLSYNEQFF.

The chain couples TRBV6-5 to TRBJ1-5, with TRBD1 matching over 9 bases. This CDR3 spans 15 amino acids. CDR1 MNHEY and CDR2 SVGAGI come from the germline V gene. The V gene end was trimmed by 6 bases and the J gene end by 10 bases; junction bases not matched to a gene: 13. The DNA for the CDR3 is TGTGCCAGCAGCCGGACAGGGGCAAGGTCGGAACCCCAGCATTTT. Protein: CASSRTGARSEPQHF.

The chain recombines TRBV7-9 with TRBJ1-3; D not resolved. The CDR3 length is 16 residues. Germline V CDR1 and CDR2: SEHNR, FQNEAQ (reference sequence). Deletions cut 1 base from V and 0 bases from J, with 10 bases between. CDR3 sequence (DNA): TGTGCCAGCAGCTTAGGTCTTCCCGGCTCTGGAAACACCATATATTTT. Its protein is CASSLGLPGSGNTIYF.

This chain connects TRBV7-9 to TRBJ2-1, with 7 bases that match TRBD1. CDR1 is SEHNR, CDR2 FQNEAQ, per germline (reference sequence). This CDR3 region has 15 residues. V gave up 4 bases and J gave up 8 bases; unmatched junction bases: 11. For the CDR3, the DNA is TGTGCCAGCAGCTCGGGACAGAGAAGTGTGGATGAGCAGTTCTTC. It is translated as CASSSGQRSVDEQFF.

This chain joins TRBV15 and TRBJ1-2; 9 nucleotides line up with TRBD1. The CDR3 contains 15 residues. J was trimmed by 4 bases and V by 3 bases; bases with no gene match: 6. Germline lookup yields CDR1 LNHNV and CDR2 YYDKDF (reference sequence). CDR3 coding DNA: TGTGCCACCAGCAGGGGGACAGGGACATTCTATGGCTACACCTTC. Its translation: CATSRGTGTFYGYTF.

The chain joins TRBV10-3 to TRBJ2-1; TRBD2 aligns across 9 bases. Per germline, CDR1 ENHRY and CDR2 SYGVKD. Trimming at V came to 4 bases and at J to 5 bases, leaving 9 bases not matched to a gene. The CDR3 runs to 16 residues. CDR3 DNA: TGTGCCATCAGTGCGACTAGCGGACGGAACAACAATGAGCAGTTCTTC. Encoded protein: CAISATSGRNNNEQFF.

The rearrangement links TRBV5-4 to TRBJ2-6, with D hard to call. Trimming removed 4 bases from V and 3 bases from J, with 11 bases in between. The V gene's germline CDR1 is SGHNT and CDR2 YYREEE (reference sequence). The CDR3 has 15 residues. CDR3 coding DNA: TGTGCCAGCAGCCACGGGTCGTTTGGGGCCAACGTCCTGACTTTC. Its translation is CASSHGSFGANVLTF.

This rearrangement joins TRBV10-3 to TRBJ2-2; 7 bases map to TRBD1. In germline, CDR1 is ENHRY, CDR2 SYGVKD. The CDR3 runs 16 residues. J was trimmed by 2 bases and V by 6 bases; bases with no gene match: 9. The CDR3 DNA sequence: TGTGCCATCAGCTTGGGACAGAACCTCAACACCGGGGAGCTGTTTTTT. Its translation is CAISLGQNLNTGELFF.

The J gene is TRBJ2-3, the V gene TRBV6-6, with 10 nucleotides matching TRBD1. After removal of 7 bases from V and 2 bases from J, the junction contained 9 bases not matched to a gene. The V gene's germline CDR1 is MNHNY and CDR2 SVGAGI (reference sequence). There are 16 residues in the CDR3. The CDR3 protein is CASTFGDRGITDTQYF. The DNA for the CDR3 is TGTGCCAGCACGTTTGGGGACAGGGGTATCACAGATACGCAGTATTTT.

The V gene is TRBV11-3, the J gene TRBJ2-7; 7 bases are a match to TRBD1. V lost 5 bases, J lost 2 bases, and 3 bases stayed unmatched. Germline lookup yields CDR1 SGHNT and CDR2 YENEEA. The CDR3 spans 13 residues. CDR3 DNA sequence: TGTGCCAGCAGCGTTGGACAGGCCTACGAGCAGTACTTC. Protein product: CASSVGQAYEQYF.

The chain uses TRBV6-5 and TRBJ2-1; possibly TRBD1 for D (5 bases). This CDR3 region has 14 residues. Trimming left V 0 bases short and J 9 bases short, with 12 bases between. Germline CDR1 reads MNHEY; CDR2 reads SVGAGI. For the CDR3, the DNA is TGTGCCAGCAGTTACTCTAGGGGCCGAGGTGAGCAGTTCTTC. Amino acids: CASSYSRGRGEQFF.

For the CDR3, the DNA is TGTGCCAGCAGCTTAGAAGGGGGCTCTCAGCCCCAGCATTTT. Its translation is CASSLEGGSQPQHF. The J gene is TRBJ1-5, the V gene TRBV7-2, with 7 bases matching TRBD1. The CDR3 spans 14 residues. With 1 base clipped from V and 6 bases from J, the junction kept 3 bases outside the gene matches. The germline V gene has CDR1 SGHTA and CDR2 FQGNSA. Supplemented by reference TRBV7-2 and TRBJ1-5, the full variable domain reads GAGVSQSPSNKVTEKGKDVELRCDPISGHTALYWYRQSLGQGLEFLIYFQGNSAPDKSGLPSDRFSAERTGGSVSTLTIQRTQQEDSAVYLCASSLEGGSQPQHFGDGTRLSIL.

The CDR3: CASREIGVMHEQYF. CDR3 DNA sequence: TGTGCCAGTAGAGAGATCGGGGTTATGCACGAGCAGTACTTC. The chain couples TRBV19 to TRBJ2-7; D possibly corresponds to TRBD2 (5 bases). V lost 6 bases to trimming and J lost 5 bases, with 17 bases between them. CDR1 is LNHDA and CDR2 is SQIVND in the germline V gene (reference sequence). The CDR3 extends over 14 amino acids.

The rearrangement uses TRBV6-5 and TRBJ1-2; D might be TRBD1 (5 bases). Germline-derived CDR1 and CDR2 are MNHEY and SVGAGI. V lost 7 bases and J 3 bases, leaving 15 bases between the germline ends. This CDR3 is built from 14 residues. CDR3 in amino acids: CASIPGGVYYGYTF. Here the CDR3 DNA reads TGTGCCAGCATTCCCGGGGGGGTGTACTATGGCTACACCTTC.

This rearrangement joins TRBV18 to TRBJ1-5, with TRBD1 as a possible D gene (5 bases). Germline-derived CDR1 and CDR2 are KGHSH and LQKENI. The CDR3 contains 13 residues. V lost 3 bases and J 4 bases, leaving 7 bases between the germline ends. The CDR3 nucleotides read TGTGCCAGCTCACCGCAGGGAAATCAGCCCCAGCATTTT. It yields the protein CASSPQGNQPQHF.

J is TRBJ2-5 and V is TRBV2, with 7 bases that match TRBD1. The J call may not be correct, given that the DNA end is closer to TRBJ2-7. Germline V gene lookup returns CDR1 SNHLY and CDR2 FYNNEI. The CDR3 is 14 residues long. CDR3 nucleotides: TGTGCCAGCAGTGTGGGGGACAGCTCCTACGAGCAGTACTTC. Translation gives CASSVGDSSYEQYF.

Written as DNA, the CDR3 is TGTGCCAGCTCACCTGGGGACAGCACCTACGAGCAGTACTTC. This codes for CASSPGDSTYEQYF. The J gene is TRBJ2-7, the V gene TRBV18; TRBD1 matches 7 bases. The germline CDR1 and CDR2 sequences are KGHSH and LQKENI. With 3 bases clipped from V and 2 bases from J, the junction kept 4 bases outside the gene matches. CDR3 length: 14 residues.

The gene calls are TRBV19 and TRBJ2-3; no clear D gene. CDR3 length: 13 residues. The V and J ends lost 3 bases and 2 bases respectively, with 6 bases between them. The germline V gene encodes CDR1 LNHDA and CDR2 SQIVND (reference sequence). CDR3 residues: CASSMRPTDTQYF. The CDR3 nucleotides are TGTGCCAGTAGTATGCGGCCCACAGATACGCAGTATTTT.

CDR3 DNA: TGCGCCAGTATCAAACAGGGTACGTCTCCAAACATTCAGTACTTC. Amino acid sequence: CASIKQGTSPNIQYF. This chain uses TRBV23-1 with TRBJ2-4, with D perhaps TRBD1 (6 bases). TRBV23-1 is an ORF, with its function uncertain. V lost 9 bases to trimming and J lost 6 bases, with 21 bases between them. The CDR3 spans 15 residues.

The J gene is TRBJ1-5, the V gene TRBV4-1, with 8 bases matching TRBD1. CDR1 and CDR2 from the germline V gene are MGHRA and YSYEKL. The CDR3 sequence is 15 residues long. V gave up 1 base and J gave up 9 bases; unmatched junction bases: 8. The CDR3 loop is CASSQGTGKQWPQHF. Written as DNA, the CDR3 is TGCGCCAGCAGCCAAGGGACAGGGAAGCAGTGGCCCCAGCATTTT.

The chain links TRBV4-3 to TRBJ2-5, with a weak D call TRBD1 (6 bases). CDR3 length equals 16 residues. With 1 base removed from V and 2 bases from J, the gap between germline ends came to 14 bases. The germline V gene has CDR1 LGHNA and CDR2 YSLEER. CDR3 sequence reads: CASSQGLRGIQETQYF. In nucleotides, the CDR3 is TGCGCCAGCAGCCAAGGTTTAAGGGGGATACAAGAGACCCAGTACTTC.

The rearrangement joins TRBV4-3 to TRBJ2-7; possible D gene TRBD1, 6 bases. Trimming cost V 3 bases and J 4 bases, with 13 bases left between them. The germline V gene has CDR1 LGHNA and CDR2 YSLEER. CDR3 length: 14 residues. The CDR3 DNA follows: TGCGCCAGCAGCCATTCCGCAGGGGAATACGAGCAGTACTTC. Translated: CASSHSAGEYEQYF.

The rearrangement uses TRBV19 and TRBJ2-1; tentative D call: TRBD2 (6 bases). CDR1 and CDR2 (germline): LNHDA, SQIVND (reference sequence). CDR3 length: 16 residues. Deletions cut 3 bases from V and 4 bases from J, with 16 bases between. DNA of the CDR3: TGTGCCAGTAGTATTGTGGGACTGTACTTGTACAATGAGCAGTTCTTC. Amino acids: CASSIVGLYLYNEQFF.

The chain recombines TRBV7-2 with TRBJ2-7; 8 positions agree with TRBD1. Germline CDR1 reads SGHTA; CDR2 reads FQGNSA. This CDR3 has 17 amino acids. J lost 3 bases, V lost 2 bases, and 12 bases had no gene match. CDR3 region: CASSLRSSGGFLYEQYF. The DNA of the CDR3 is TGTGCCAGCAGCTTAAGGTCCTCAGGGGGCTTCCTCTACGAGCAGTACTTC.

This sequence joins TRBV9 and TRBJ2-2; possible D gene TRBD2, 6 bases. Between the trimmed V and J ends, which lost 4 bases and 1 base, there was a span of 11 bases. CDR1 and CDR2 (germline): SGDLS, YYNGEE. This CDR3 contains 15 residues. As DNA, the CDR3 is TGTGCCAGCAGCACTTCCGGGAGGAACACCGGGGAGCTGTTTTTT. Protein product: CASSTSGRNTGELFF. The complete variable domain, with remaining parts taken from reference TRBV9 and TRBJ2-2, reads DSGVTQTPKHLITATGQRVTLRCSPRSGDLSVYWYQQSLDQGLQFLIQYYNGEERAKGNILERFSAQQFPDLHSELNLSSLELGDSALYFCASSTSGRNTGELFFGEGSRLTVL.

Here the CDR3 DNA reads TGTGCCTGGAGTTACGACAGAAATGAAAAACTGTTTTTT. Protein: CAWSYDRNEKLFF. V usage is TRBV30 and J usage is TRBJ1-4; tentatively, D is TRBD1 (5 bases). In germline, CDR1 is GTSNPN, CDR2 SVGIG (reference sequence). This CDR3 spans 13 amino acids. The germline V and J ends were trimmed by 2 bases and 5 bases, with 9 bases remaining between them.